There are a few counts of the clone carrying this TCR beta chain. These data come from a study of blood T cells in healthy people across ages. Study as a whole: There was about one barcoded beta molecule captured by template switching per two T cells.

Together with a sample-barcoded 5' primer, a J-beta primer mix was included in a second PCR lasting roughly 6 to 12 cycles. Every single cDNA molecule received a tag from a template-switch adaptor with 12 random nucleotides. TCRdb ran MiXCR on the 5' RACE reads and lists one entry per CDR3 protein. Of fewer than 900,000 distinct CDR3 sequences listed, roughly 49% are singletons. The sequencing input was blood. The receptor was isolated from a woman aged 55-69 years in good health.

Written as DNA, the CDR3 is TGCAGTGCGACCGGGACAGGGATTTCGCAGCCCCAGCATTTT. Its protein is CSATGTGISQPQHF. The J gene is TRBJ1-5, the V gene TRBV20-1; 9 bases match TRBD1. Unmatched junction bases numbered 10, after V lost 6 bases and J lost 7 bases. CDR1 is DFQATT, CDR2 SNEGSKA, per germline (reference sequence). There are 14 residues in the CDR3.